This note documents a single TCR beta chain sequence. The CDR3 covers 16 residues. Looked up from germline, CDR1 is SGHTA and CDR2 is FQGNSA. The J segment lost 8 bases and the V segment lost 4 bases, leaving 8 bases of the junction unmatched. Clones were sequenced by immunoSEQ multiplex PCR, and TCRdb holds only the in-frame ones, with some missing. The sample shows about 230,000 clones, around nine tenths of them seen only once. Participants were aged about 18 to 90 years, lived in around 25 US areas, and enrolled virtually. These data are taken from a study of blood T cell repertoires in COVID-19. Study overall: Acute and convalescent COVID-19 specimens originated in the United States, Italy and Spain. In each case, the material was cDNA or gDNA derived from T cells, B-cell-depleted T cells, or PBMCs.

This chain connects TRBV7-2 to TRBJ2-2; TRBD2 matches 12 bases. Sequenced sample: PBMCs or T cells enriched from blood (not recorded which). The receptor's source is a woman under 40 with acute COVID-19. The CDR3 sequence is CASSSSGGAETGELFF. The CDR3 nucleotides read TGTGCCAGCAGCTCTAGCGGGGGGGCCGAGACAGGGGAGCTGTTTTTT.